The 28 T cell receptor beta chains in this list originate from one sample, sequenced in a study of blood T cell repertoires in COVID-19. This table comes from immunoSEQ multiplex PCR, and its TCRdb copy is limited to in-frame clones, with some not included. This table has 50,000 to 70,000 clones, around 90% appearing once. Sequenced input: peripheral blood. The receptors shown here come from a man in his 60s with acute or convalescent COVID-19.

This chain links TRBV3-1 (or the pseudogene TRBV3-2) with TRBJ2-5; 12 bases map to TRBD2. The CDR3 loop spans 15 amino acids. Germline CDR1 and CDR2: LGHDT and YNNKEL (reference sequence). V lost 8 bases and J lost 1; bases outside the gene matches: 5. Here the CDR3 DNA reads TGTGCCAGCCAGGGACTAGCGGGCTCCCAAGAGACCCAGTACTTC. This encodes CASQGLAGSQETQYF.

This chain uses TRBV27 with TRBJ1-2; 7 bases match TRBD1. The CDR3 is 18 residues long. Germline CDR1 is MNHEY and CDR2 is SMNVEV (reference sequence). With 4 bases clipped from V and 2 bases from J, the junction kept 16 bases outside the gene matches. CDR3 sequence reads: CASSSFRDRVNRNYGYTF. DNA for the CDR3: TGTGCCAGCAGTTCATTCCGGGACAGAGTCAATCGCAACTATGGCTACACCTTC.

V usage is TRBV4-2 and J usage is TRBJ2-1; 9 nucleotides align to TRBD2. CDR1 is LGHNA and CDR2 is YNFKEQ in the germline V gene. This CDR3 has 16 residues. V shed 0 bases and J 8 bases; nucleotides not matched to a gene: 8. DNA of the CDR3: TGTGCCAGCAGCCAAGAGCCCACAGCGGGAGGCTATGAGCAGTTCTTC. Amino acid sequence: CASSQEPTAGGYEQFF.

The CDR3 DNA reads TGTGCCAGCAGTTCAGGACAGAGGATGAACACTGAAGCTTTCTTT. Translating it yields CASSSGQRMNTEAFF. This chain joins TRBV28 and TRBJ1-1; D is possibly TRBD1 (6 bases). The V end was cut by 4 bases, the J end by 0 bases, with 12 bases between. Germline V gene data show CDR1 as MDHEN and CDR2 as SYDVKM. The CDR3 runs 15 residues.

The J gene is TRBJ2-5, the V gene TRBV13; 7 bases are a match to TRBD1. With 5 bases clipped from V and 1 base from J, the junction kept 4 bases outside the gene matches. Germline CDR1 and CDR2: PRHDT and FYEKMQ (reference sequence). The CDR3 is made up of 14 amino acids. CDR3 protein: CASSLGTVQETQYF. The CDR3 DNA follows: TGTGCCAGCAGCCTCGGGACAGTCCAAGAGACCCAGTACTTC.

This clone has a handful of counts. The CDR3 nucleotides read TGTGCCAGCAGCCACGACAGGGTGGGTCAGCCCCAGCATTTT. Its protein product is CASSHDRVGQPQHF. The chain recombines TRBV7-8 with TRBJ1-5, with 7 bases matching TRBD1. V lost 5 bases to trimming and J lost 6 bases; unmatched junction nucleotides: 7. The CDR3 has 14 residues. Per germline, CDR1 SGHVS and CDR2 FQNEAQ. Looking up the rest from reference TRBV7-8 and TRBJ1-5 gives the full variable domain: GAGVSQSPRYKVAKRGQDVALRCDPISGHVSLFWYQQALGQGPEFLTYFQNEAQLDKSGLPSDRFFAERPEGSVSTLKIQRTQQEDSAVYLCASSHDRVGQPQHFGDGTRLSIL.

The chain combines TRBV11-3 with TRBJ2-1; 9 positions match TRBD1. V dropped 5 bases and J dropped 7; count of bases not matched to a gene: 15. The germline gives CDR1 SGHNT, CDR2 YENEEA. The CDR3 has 17 residues. Here the CDR3 reads CASSATAGQGLGNEQFF. CDR3 nucleotide sequence: TGTGCCAGCAGCGCAACTGCGGGACAGGGCTTGGGGAATGAGCAGTTCTTC.

The chain links TRBV21-1 to TRBJ1-1; the table's D call of TRBD1 was not tested on the DNA. TRBV21-1 is listed as a pseudogene. This CDR3 has 14 residues. The CDR3 nucleotides are TGTGCCAGCAGCAAAGCGACAACCTCCCCTGAAGCTTTCTTT. This sequence encodes CASSKATTSPEAFF.

The chain employs TRBV12-3 or TRBV12-4 and TRBJ1-1; no reliable D call. The ends were cut back, 3 bases at V and 0 bases at J, with 5 bases in the middle. The CDR3 contains 13 residues. CDR3 residues: CASSFGLNTEAFF. Written as DNA, the CDR3 is TGTGCCAGCAGTTTCGGTCTGAACACTGAAGCTTTCTTT.

The gene calls are TRBV9 and TRBJ1-4, with D perhaps matching TRBD1 (5 bases). This CDR3 region has 14 residues. Germline V CDR1 and CDR2: SGDLS, YYNGEE. V dropped 4 bases and J dropped 8 bases, with 15 bases sitting between them. CDR3 protein: CASSSRGGDEKLFF. In nucleotides, the CDR3 is TGTGCCAGCAGCTCCCGGGGGGGGGACGAAAAACTGTTTTTT.

The chain has TRBV5-3 and TRBJ1-4, with a possible D match to TRBD1 (5 bases). TRBV5-3 is annotated as an ORF whose role is uncertain. The CDR3 has 16 amino acids. The V end was cut by 3 bases, the J end by 3 bases, with 15 bases between. Here the CDR3 DNA reads TGTGCCAGAAGCTATACCCGGGGGAGACCTAATGAAAAACTGTTTTTT. This sequence encodes CARSYTRGRPNEKLFF.

The chain links TRBV30 to TRBJ2-7; 10 nucleotides agree with TRBD2. CDR3 size: 18 residues. With V trimmed by 4 bases and J by 3 bases, 18 bases remained unmatched. The germline V gene has CDR1 GTSNPN and CDR2 SVGIG (reference sequence). The CDR3 coding sequence is TGTGCCTGGATCGTACTAGGGAATACGCTAGCGGGAGACTACGAGCAGTACTTC. Translating it yields CAWIVLGNTLAGDYEQYF.

The chain is built from TRBV2 and TRBJ2-3; 10 nucleotides align to TRBD1. With V trimmed by 8 bases and J by 5 bases, 4 bases remained unmatched. This CDR3 region has 13 residues. Germline lookup yields CDR1 SNHLY and CDR2 FYNNEI. CDR3 region: CASGTGAGDTQYF. The DNA of the CDR3 is TGTGCCAGCGGGACAGGGGCGGGAGATACGCAGTATTTT.

V is TRBV14 and J is TRBJ1-4; D is ambiguous. The germline V gene encodes CDR1 SGHDN and CDR2 FVKESK. V was trimmed by 1 base and J by 4 bases, leaving 7 bases between them. The CDR3 length is 14 residues. This CDR3 reads CASSQGQRNEKLFF. The CDR3 bases are TGTGCCAGCAGCCAAGGGCAGCGTAATGAAAAACTGTTTTTT.

The table lists this clone with a count of one. The chain recombines TRBV5-1 with TRBJ1-4, with 8 positions matching TRBD1. The CDR3 contains 14 residues. CDR1 is SGHRS and CDR2 is YFSETQ in the germline V gene. With 2 bases clipped from V and 6 bases from J, the junction kept 3 bases outside the gene matches. The CDR3 coding sequence is TGCGCCAGCAGCTTCGGGACAGGTTATGAAAAACTGTTTTTT. Encoded protein: CASSFGTGYEKLFF.

The chain has TRBV7-9 and TRBJ1-3; D remains unclear. The ends were cut back, 3 bases at V and 0 bases at J, with 6 bases in the middle. CDR1 is SEHNR and CDR2 is FQNEAQ in the germline V gene (reference sequence). The CDR3 extends over 14 amino acids. CDR3: CASSFTDSGNTIYF. CDR3 DNA sequence: TGTGCCAGCAGCTTCACAGACTCTGGAAACACCATATATTTT.

The chain uses TRBV20-1 and TRBJ1-1, with unresolved D. Trimming shortened V by 3 bases and J by 6 bases, and 14 bases separated the two germline ends. The germline gives CDR1 DFQATT, CDR2 SNEGSKA (reference sequence). This CDR3 region has 13 residues. The CDR3 DNA reads as TGCAGTGCTAGTGACGGGCGGGGATCTGAAGCTTTCTTT. Translating gives CSASDGRGSEAFF.

This clone was seen once. The chain recombines TRBV30 with TRBJ1-2; D is perhaps TRBD1 (5 bases). With 3 bases removed from V and 6 bases from J, the gap between germline ends came to 14 bases. CDR1 and CDR2 from the germline V gene are GTSNPN and SVGIG (reference sequence). The length of the CDR3 is 13 residues. CDR3 sequence (DNA): TGTGCCTGGAGACTGAGAGGGGAGGATGGCTACACCTTC. Amino acids: CAWRLRGEDGYTF.

V is TRBV2 and J is TRBJ1-4; TRBD1 might be the D (5 bases). Trimming stripped 11 bases from V and 4 bases from J, with 14 bases between. The CDR3 runs 13 residues. CDR1 and CDR2 (germline): SNHLY, FYNNEI. CDR3 DNA sequence: TGTGCCCGCCGGGGGGTGGGTAATGAAAAACTGTTTTTT. This sequence encodes CARRGVGNEKLFF. Drawing the rest from reference TRBV2 and TRBJ1-4, the complete variable domain is EPEVTQTPSHQVTQMGQEVILRCVPISNHLYFYWYRQILGQKVEFLVSFYNNEISEKSEIFDDQFSVERPDGSNFTLKIRSTKLEDSAMYFCARRGVGNEKLFFGSGTQLSVL.

J is TRBJ1-1 and V is TRBV30, with 7 bases fitting TRBD1. This CDR3 contains 15 residues. J lost 1 base, V lost 2 bases, and 7 bases had no gene match. Germline V lookup: CDR1 GTSNPN, CDR2 SVGIG (reference sequence). CDR3: CAWSKNRGPNTEAFF. CDR3 DNA sequence: TGTGCCTGGAGTAAAAACAGGGGACCGAACACTGAAGCTTTCTTT.

This rearrangement joins TRBV9 to TRBJ2-7, with 7 positions matching TRBD2. Trimming removed 1 base from V and 2 bases from J; junction bases left unmatched: 3. CDR1 is SGDLS and CDR2 is YYNGEE in the germline V gene. CDR3 size: 14 residues. The CDR3 DNA is TGTGCCAGCAGCGTATCGGGGGGAACCTACGAGCAGTACTTC. This sequence encodes CASSVSGGTYEQYF. Drawing the rest from reference TRBV9 and TRBJ2-7, the complete variable domain is DSGVTQTPKHLITATGQRVTLRCSPRSGDLSVYWYQQSLDQGLQFLIQYYNGEERAKGNILERFSAQQFPDLHSELNLSSLELGDSALYFCASSVSGGTYEQYFGPGTRLTVT.

This chain links TRBV6-2 or TRBV6-3 with TRBJ1-1; 8 bases fit TRBD1. V trimming: 2 bases; J trimming: 3 bases; junction bases outside the gene matches: 11. This CDR3 spans 17 amino acids. CDR1 MNHEY and CDR2 SVGEGT come from the germline V gene. The CDR3 bases are TGTGCCAGCAGTTACACCGGACAGGGAAAAAGGGACACTGAAGCTTTCTTT. Translated, it gives CASSYTGQGKRDTEAFF.

This chain connects TRBV29-1 to TRBJ2-7; 7 bases fit TRBD2. The germline gives CDR1 SQVTM, CDR2 ANQGSEA. V shed 4 bases, J shed 7 bases, and the junction held 7 bases outside the gene matches. CDR3 length equals 12 residues. CDR3 region: CSVVAGVEEQYF. CDR3 DNA sequence: TGCAGCGTTGTGGCGGGAGTTGAAGAGCAGTACTTC.

This clone has only a few counts. This chain links TRBV5-1 with TRBJ2-7; D unclear. The CDR3 extends over 15 amino acids. The germline V gene encodes CDR1 SGHRS and CDR2 YFSETQ. V was trimmed by 4 bases and J by 3 bases, leaving 17 bases between them. The CDR3 DNA follows: TGCGCCAGCAGCATATCACGCGGATTCGGCTACGAGCAGTACTTC. It is translated as CASSISRGFGYEQYF.

This chain uses TRBV6-5 with TRBJ2-1, with D perhaps matching TRBD2 (6 bases). The CDR3 length is 16 residues. The germline V gene encodes CDR1 MNHEY and CDR2 SVGAGI. Trimming left V 2 bases short and J 2 bases short, with 13 bases between. CDR3 protein: CASSYPLAEAYNEQFF. DNA of the CDR3: TGTGCCAGCAGTTACCCCTTAGCGGAGGCCTACAATGAGCAGTTCTTC.

The genes are TRBV5-8 and TRBJ2-2; D may be TRBD1 (6 bases). Germline V CDR1 and CDR2: SGHTS, YDEGEE. This CDR3 is built from 14 residues. V lost 3 bases and J 5 bases, leaving 11 bases between the germline ends. This CDR3 reads CASSYLQGTGELFF. The CDR3 coding sequence is TGTGCCAGCAGCTACTTACAGGGAACCGGGGAGCTGTTTTTT. The full variable domain, completed using reference TRBV5-8 and TRBJ2-2, is EAGVTQSPTHLIKTRGQQATLRCSPISGHTSVYWYQQALGLGLQFLLWYDEGEERNRGNFPPRFSGRQFPNYSSELNVNALELEDSALYLCASSYLQGTGELFFGEGSRLTVL.

This clone was seen a single time. The CDR3 here is CASSLRTGTYMNTEAFF. The CDR3 DNA reads TGTGCCAGCAGCCTCCGGACGGGGACTTACATGAACACTGAAGCTTTCTTT. The chain carries TRBV28 and TRBJ1-1, with D perhaps matching TRBD1 (5 bases). Per the germline V gene, CDR1 is MDHEN and CDR2 is SYDVKM. Deletions cut 6 bases from V and 0 bases from J, with 20 bases between. CDR3 length: 17 residues.

The rearrangement uses TRBV15 and TRBJ1-3; possible D gene TRBD1, 6 bases. This CDR3 is built from 14 residues. Trimming removed 1 base from V and 4 bases from J, with 8 bases in between. The germline V gene encodes CDR1 LNHNV and CDR2 YYDKDF (reference sequence). For the CDR3, the DNA is TGTGCCACCAGCAGAGCTGGGACAGGAAACACCATATATTTT. Protein product: CATSRAGTGNTIYF.